One sample yielded the 9 T cell receptor beta chains listed below, sequenced in a study of metastatic and nonmetastatic thyroid tumors. All patients reached thyroid surgery having received no treatment beforehand. MiXCR re-clonotyped the PCR reads for TCRdb. This table holds some 34,000 clones, about 20% found once. Specimen: blood. All receptors derive from a female donor with papillary thyroid cancer or a benign thyroid nodule (not recorded which). Some clones in this sample may be carry-over from other donors' samples.

This clone was picked up many times. The chain employs TRBV19 and TRBJ2-5, with D tentatively TRBD2 (5 bases). The CDR3 length is 12 residues. Germline CDR1 LNHDA, CDR2 SQIVND (reference sequence). Deletions cut 9 bases from V and 5 bases from J, with 13 bases between. In DNA form, the CDR3 reads TGTGCCAGCGCGGGCTTCCAGGAGACCCAGTACTTC. Residues: CASAGFQETQYF.

This clone is labeled as medium-sized. This chain joins TRBV6-1 and TRBJ2-1; D not resolved. Germline V gene sequence: CDR1 MNHNS, CDR2 SASEGT. The length of the CDR3 is 12 residues. The germline V and J ends were trimmed by 1 base and 9 bases, with 7 bases remaining between them. CDR3 in amino acids: CASSEVGPEQFF. CDR3 in DNA: TGTGCCAGCAGTGAAGTCGGGCCTGAGCAGTTCTTC.

This clone was picked up a small number of times. The V gene is TRBV12-3 or TRBV12-4, the J gene TRBJ2-1; TRBD1 or TRBD2 may be the D gene (5 bases each). Trimming removed 6 bases from V and 3 bases from J, with 12 bases in between. The CDR3 spans 14 residues. CDR3 protein: CASSPGTIYNEQFF. The CDR3 DNA follows: TGTGCCAGCAGCCCCGGGACCATCTACAATGAGCAGTTCTTC.

This clone was seen at least ten times. This chain joins TRBV11-2 and TRBJ2-3, with D tentatively TRBD1 (6 bases). Trimming left V 6 bases short and J 4 bases short, with 11 bases between. The CDR3 is 13 amino acids. The germline V gene has CDR1 SGHAT and CDR2 FQNNGV. The CDR3 nucleotides are TGTGCCAGCAGGGGGGCAGGGTCAGATACGCAGTATTTT. Translated, it gives CASRGAGSDTQYF.

This clone occurred a few times. The junction departs from germline at one end; a sequencing error may be responsible. The rearrangement uses TRBV19 and TRBJ2-1; D is unresolved. Germline V gene sequence: CDR1 LNHDA, CDR2 SQIVND (reference sequence). The CDR3 is made up of 12 amino acids. The CDR3 DNA reads as TGTGTCAGTAGTATGACCCATCATGAGCAGTTCTTC. Translation: CVSSMTHHEQFF.

Ten or more counts support this clone. In DNA, the CDR3 is TGTGCCAGTAGTACCCTCGGGGGGACAGGAGCTTACGAGCAGTACTTC. Protein sequence: CASSTLGGTGAYEQYF. The rearrangement uses TRBV19 and TRBJ2-7; perhaps TRBD1 as D (8 bases). The CDR3 length is 16 residues. The V end lost 4 bases, the J end lost 4 bases, and 20 bases lay between the germline ends. Germline values: CDR1 LNHDA, CDR2 SQIVND (reference sequence).

This clone appeared many times. The rearrangement uses TRBV5-1 and TRBJ1-4; 7 bases align to TRBD1. V gave up 1 base and J gave up 2 bases; unmatched junction bases: 5. Germline V CDR1 and CDR2: SGHRS, YFSETQ. The CDR3 has 16 amino acids. Written as DNA, the CDR3 is TGCGCCAGCAGCTTGCAGGGGGGTCCTACTAATGAAAAACTGTTTTTT. Its protein is CASSLQGGPTNEKLFF.

This clone was seen a handful of times. The CDR3 protein is CSAGSGHAYNEQFF. CDR3 DNA sequence: TGCAGTGCTGGGAGCGGACACGCATACAATGAGCAGTTCTTC. The chain recombines TRBV20-1 with TRBJ2-1; D may be TRBD1 or TRBD2 (5 bases each). The CDR3 is 14 amino acids. The germline gives CDR1 DFQATT, CDR2 SNEGSKA (reference sequence). V gave up 5 bases and J gave up 4 bases, with 15 bases separating them.

This clone was seen repeatedly, ten times or more. The CDR3 DNA is TGCGCCAGCAGCTTGGGGTTCAGATCAACTAATGAAAAACTGTTTTTT. Protein sequence: CASSLGFRSTNEKLFF. The rearrangement joins TRBV5-1 to TRBJ1-4; D gene unclear. The V and J ends lost 0 bases and 0 bases respectively, with 9 bases between them. This CDR3 region has 16 residues. Germline CDR1 and CDR2: SGHRS and YFSETQ.